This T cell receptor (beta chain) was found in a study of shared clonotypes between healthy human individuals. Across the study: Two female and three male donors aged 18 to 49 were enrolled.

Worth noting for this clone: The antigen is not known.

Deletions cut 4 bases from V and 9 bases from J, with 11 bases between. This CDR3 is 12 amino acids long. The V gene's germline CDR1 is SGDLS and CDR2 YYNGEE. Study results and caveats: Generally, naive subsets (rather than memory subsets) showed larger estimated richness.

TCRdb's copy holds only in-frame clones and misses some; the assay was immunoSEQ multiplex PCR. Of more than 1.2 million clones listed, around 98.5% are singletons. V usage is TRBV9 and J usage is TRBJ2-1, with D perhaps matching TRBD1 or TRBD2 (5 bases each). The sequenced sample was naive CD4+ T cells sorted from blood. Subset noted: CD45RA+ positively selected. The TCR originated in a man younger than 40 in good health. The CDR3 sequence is CASSHYGGEQFF. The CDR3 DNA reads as TGTGCCAGCAGCCATTATGGGGGTGAGCAGTTCTTC.